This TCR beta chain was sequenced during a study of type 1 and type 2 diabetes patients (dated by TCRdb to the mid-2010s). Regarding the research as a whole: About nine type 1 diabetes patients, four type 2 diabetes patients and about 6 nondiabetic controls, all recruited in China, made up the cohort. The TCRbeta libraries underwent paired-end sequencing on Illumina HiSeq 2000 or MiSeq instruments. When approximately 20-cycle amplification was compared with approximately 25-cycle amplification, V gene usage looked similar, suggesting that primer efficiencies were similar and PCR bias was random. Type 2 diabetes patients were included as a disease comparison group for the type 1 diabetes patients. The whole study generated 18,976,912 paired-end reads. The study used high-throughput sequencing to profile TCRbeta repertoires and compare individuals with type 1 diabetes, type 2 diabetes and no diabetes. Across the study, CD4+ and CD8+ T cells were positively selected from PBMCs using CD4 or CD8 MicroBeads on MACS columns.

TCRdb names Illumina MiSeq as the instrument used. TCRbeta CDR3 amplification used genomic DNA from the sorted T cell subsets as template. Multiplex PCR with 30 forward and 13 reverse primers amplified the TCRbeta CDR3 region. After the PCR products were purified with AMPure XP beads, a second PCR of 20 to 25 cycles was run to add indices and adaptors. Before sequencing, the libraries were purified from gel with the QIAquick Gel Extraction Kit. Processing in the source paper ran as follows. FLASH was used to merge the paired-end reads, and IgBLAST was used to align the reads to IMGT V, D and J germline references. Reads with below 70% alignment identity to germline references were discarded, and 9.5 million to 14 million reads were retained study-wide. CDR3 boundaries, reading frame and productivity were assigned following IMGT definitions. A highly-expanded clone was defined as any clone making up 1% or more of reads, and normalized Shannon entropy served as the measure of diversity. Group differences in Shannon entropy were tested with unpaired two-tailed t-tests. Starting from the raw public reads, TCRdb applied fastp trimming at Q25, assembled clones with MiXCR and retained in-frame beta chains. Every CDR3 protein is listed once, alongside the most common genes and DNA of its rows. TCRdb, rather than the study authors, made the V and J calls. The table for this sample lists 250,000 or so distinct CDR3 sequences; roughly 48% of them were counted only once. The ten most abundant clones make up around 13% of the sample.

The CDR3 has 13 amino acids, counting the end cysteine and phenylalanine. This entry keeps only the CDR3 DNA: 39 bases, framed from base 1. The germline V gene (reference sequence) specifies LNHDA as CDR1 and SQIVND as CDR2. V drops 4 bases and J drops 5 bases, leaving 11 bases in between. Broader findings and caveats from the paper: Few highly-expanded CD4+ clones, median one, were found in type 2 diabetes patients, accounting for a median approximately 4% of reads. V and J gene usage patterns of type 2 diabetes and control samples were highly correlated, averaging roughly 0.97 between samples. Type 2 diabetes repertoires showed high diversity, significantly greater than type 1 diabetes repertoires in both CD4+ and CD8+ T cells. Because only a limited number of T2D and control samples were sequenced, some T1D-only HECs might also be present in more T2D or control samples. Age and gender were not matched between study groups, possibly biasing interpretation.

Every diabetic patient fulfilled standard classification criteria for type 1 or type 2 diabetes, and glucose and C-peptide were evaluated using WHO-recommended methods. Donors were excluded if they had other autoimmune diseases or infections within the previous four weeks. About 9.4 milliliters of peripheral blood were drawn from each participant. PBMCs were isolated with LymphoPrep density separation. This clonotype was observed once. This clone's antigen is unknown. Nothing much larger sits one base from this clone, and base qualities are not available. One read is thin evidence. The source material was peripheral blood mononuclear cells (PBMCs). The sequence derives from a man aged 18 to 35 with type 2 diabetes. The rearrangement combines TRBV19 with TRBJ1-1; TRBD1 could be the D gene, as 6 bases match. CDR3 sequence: CASSTGVFTEAFF. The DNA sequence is TGTGCCAGTAGTACAGGGGTTTTTACTGAAGCTTTCTTT. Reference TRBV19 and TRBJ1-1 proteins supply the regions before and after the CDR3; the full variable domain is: DGGITQSPKYLFRKEGQNVTLSCEQNLNHDAMYWYRQDPGQGLRLIYYSQIVNDFQKGDIAEGYSVSREKKESFPLTVTSAQKNPTAFYLCASSTGVFTEAFFGQGTRLTVV.